Listed below are T cell receptor beta chains from one sample, sequenced in a study of early T cells in non-severe SARS-CoV-2 infection. TCRdb re-analysed the 5' RACE reads in MiXCR, keeping a single row per CDR3 protein. The data show roughly 100,000 distinct CDR3 sequences, around 14% seen once. The specimen was whole blood. The receptors were sampled from an adult who was a healthcare worker with PCR-confirmed SARS-CoV-2 infection or an uninfected control (not recorded which). CDR3s include the opening cysteine and the closing phenylalanine or tryptophan. Fields, in order: clone size, CDR3 length, V gene, J gene, D gene, CDR3 protein, CDR3 DNA. A D gene is named only where the DNA matches it firmly. Part of the rows lack a size; the others show once, few, many or a class for expanded clones.

clone_size: few
cdr3_length: 12
v_call: TRBV2
j_call: TRBJ1-1
d_call: NA
cdr3_aa: CASRGMDTEAFF
cdr3_nt: TGTGCCAGCAGGGGGATGGACACTGAAGCTTTCTTT

clone_size: many
cdr3_length: 12
v_call: TRBV12-3/TRBV12-4
j_call: TRBJ2-7
d_call: NA
cdr3_aa: CASTTGPGEQYF
cdr3_nt: TGTGCCAGCACCACAGGGCCCGGAGAGCAGTACTTC

clone_size: few
cdr3_length: 11
v_call: TRBV28
j_call: TRBJ2-4
d_call: NA
cdr3_aa: CASSFKNIQYF
cdr3_nt: TGTGCCAGCAGTTTCAAAAACATTCAGTACTTC

clone_size: few
cdr3_length: 16
v_call: TRBV5-5
j_call: TRBJ1-4
d_call: NA
cdr3_aa: CASSFQVDRSNEKLFF
cdr3_nt: TGTGCCAGCAGCTTTCAAGTGGACAGATCTAATGAAAAACTGTTTTTT

clone_size: NA
cdr3_length: 13
v_call: TRBV3-1
j_call: TRBJ2-7
d_call: NA
cdr3_aa: CASKFRSSYEQYF
cdr3_nt: TGTGCCAGTAAATTCAGGAGCTCCTACGAGCAGTACTTC

clone_size: many
cdr3_length: 16
v_call: TRBV7-6
j_call: TRBJ2-3
d_call: TRBD2
cdr3_aa: CASSGGWGLAADTQYF
cdr3_nt: TGTGCCAGCAGCGGAGGCTGGGGACTAGCAGCAGATACGCAGTATTTT

clone_size: NA
cdr3_length: 13
v_call: TRBV5-6
j_call: TRBJ2-7
d_call: TRBD2
cdr3_aa: CASSTGLVYEQYF
cdr3_nt: TGTGCCAGCAGCACGGGACTAGTCTACGAGCAGTACTTC

clone_size: NA
cdr3_length: 11
v_call: TRBV29-1
j_call: TRBJ2-5
d_call: NA
cdr3_aa: CSTPKGETQYF
cdr3_nt: TGCAGCACCCCTAAGGGAGAGACCCAGTACTTC

clone_size: NA
cdr3_length: 16
v_call: TRBV28
j_call: TRBJ2-5
d_call: TRBD1
cdr3_aa: CASSLIQGAVQETQYF
cdr3_nt: TGTGCCAGCAGTTTGATCCAGGGGGCCGTACAAGAGACCCAGTACTTC

clone_size: few
cdr3_length: 16
v_call: TRBV11-2
j_call: TRBJ1-1
d_call: NA
cdr3_aa: CASSFQGRGIDTEAFF
cdr3_nt: TGTGCCAGCAGCTTTCAGGGTAGGGGTATAGACACTGAAGCTTTCTTT

clone_size: many
cdr3_length: 12
v_call: TRBV10-3
j_call: TRBJ2-5
d_call: NA
cdr3_aa: CAISDREETQYF
cdr3_nt: TGTGCCATCAGTGACCGCGAAGAGACCCAGTACTTC